This TCR beta chain was identified in a study of hypomethylating agent response in myelodysplastic syndrome. About the research overall: Complete response or hematologic improvement counted as response; others were non-responders.

The CDR3 has 13 residues. Deletions cut 0 bases from V and 10 bases from J, with 11 bases between. Looked up from germline, CDR1 is MRHNA and CDR2 is SNTAGT. No T-cell subset sorting was done; bone marrow was analyzed in bulk. As handled by the study authors: Of roughly 180,000 unique clonotypes, around 1.5% were previously reported viral-epitope-specific in VDJdb. Clones were read by immunoSEQ multiplex PCR, and TCRdb kept only the in-frame ones, dropping some. V, J and clone size reflect that table, while D and trimming were determined from the DNA. The table includes about 5,900 clones, around 90% detected once.

This specimen was bone marrow, taken before or after starting hypomethylating agent treatment for myelodysplastic syndrome (not recorded which). The genes are TRBV6-4 and TRBJ2-3; unclear D gene. The clonotype was recovered from a human donor with myelodysplastic syndrome. The CDR3 protein is CASSDSAGLAQYF. CDR3 nucleotides: TGTGCCAGCAGTGACTCGGCAGGCTTGGCGCAGTATTTT.